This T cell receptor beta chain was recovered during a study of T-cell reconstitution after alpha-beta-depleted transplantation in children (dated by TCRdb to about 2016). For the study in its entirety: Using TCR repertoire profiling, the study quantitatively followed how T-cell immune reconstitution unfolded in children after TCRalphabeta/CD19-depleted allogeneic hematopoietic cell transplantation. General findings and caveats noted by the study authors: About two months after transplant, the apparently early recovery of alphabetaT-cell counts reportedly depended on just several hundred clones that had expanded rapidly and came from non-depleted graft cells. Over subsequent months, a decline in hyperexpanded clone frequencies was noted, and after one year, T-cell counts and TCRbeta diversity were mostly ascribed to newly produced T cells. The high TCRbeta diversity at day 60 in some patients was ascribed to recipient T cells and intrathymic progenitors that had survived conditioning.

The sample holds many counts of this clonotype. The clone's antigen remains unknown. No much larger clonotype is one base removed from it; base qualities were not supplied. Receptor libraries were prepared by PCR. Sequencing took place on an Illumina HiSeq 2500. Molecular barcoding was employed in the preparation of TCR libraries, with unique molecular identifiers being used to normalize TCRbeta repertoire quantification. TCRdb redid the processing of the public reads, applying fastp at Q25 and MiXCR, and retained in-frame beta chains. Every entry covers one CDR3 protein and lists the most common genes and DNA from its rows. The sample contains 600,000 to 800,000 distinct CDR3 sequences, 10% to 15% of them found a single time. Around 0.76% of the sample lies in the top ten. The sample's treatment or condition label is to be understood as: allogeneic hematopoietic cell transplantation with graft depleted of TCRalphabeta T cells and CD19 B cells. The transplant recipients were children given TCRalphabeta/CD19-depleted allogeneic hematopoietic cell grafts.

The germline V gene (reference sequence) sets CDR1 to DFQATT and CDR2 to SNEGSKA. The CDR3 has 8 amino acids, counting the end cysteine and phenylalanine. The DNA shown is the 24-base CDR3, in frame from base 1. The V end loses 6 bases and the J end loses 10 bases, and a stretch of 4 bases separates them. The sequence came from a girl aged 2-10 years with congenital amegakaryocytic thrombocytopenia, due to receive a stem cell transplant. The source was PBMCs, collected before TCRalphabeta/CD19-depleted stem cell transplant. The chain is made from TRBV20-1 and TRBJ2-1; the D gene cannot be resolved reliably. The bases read TGCAGTGCGGCAGAGCAGTTCTTC. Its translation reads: CSAAEQFF.